This T cell receptor beta chain was profiled in a study of blood T cell repertoires in COVID-19. Trimming stripped 5 bases from V and 6 bases from J, with 13 bases between. The CDR3 covers 13 residues. Assay: immunoSEQ multiplex PCR; the TCRdb copy retains only in-frame clones and omits some. The table lists under 300,000 clones, roughly 88% of them singletons. The source material was peripheral blood. The sequence derives from a woman under 40 with active or convalescent COVID-19. This chain links TRBV12-3 or TRBV12-4 with TRBJ1-2, with D tentatively TRBD1 (6 bases). CDR3 loop: CASSHRARDGYTF. CDR3 coding DNA: TGTGCCAGCAGTCACAGGGCCCGGGATGGCTACACCTTC.